The present entry profiles one T cell receptor beta chain with its context. Which antigen it targets is not known. There are no base qualities to consult, and no much larger clone falls within one base. At diagnosis, tumor, uninvolved tumor-adjacent lung and peripheral blood were collected and then preserved as a mix of FFPE and fresh-frozen material. For TCR repertoire profiling, the blood samples were analyzed as peripheral blood mononuclear cells. This entry belongs to a study of T cells in localized non-small cell lung cancer (dated by TCRdb to 2020 to 2021). Some background on the complete study: Comparing tumors with uninvolved tumor-adjacent lungs, the study looked at the T cell repertoires of over 200 patients with early-stage NSCLC. Of the NSCLC patients, around 130 were male and about 97 were female, and the mean age was about 69 years. All 240 or so NSCLC patients in the cohort were treatment-naive and had localized lung tumors that were resected.

Results the study describes overall, beyond this receptor: Uninvolved tumor-adjacent lung showed the highest T cell clonality, higher than tumor, which suggests more focused antigenic responses in the adjacent lung. Because of the exploratory design, TCR variables were selected using unadjusted p-values without false-discovery rate correction. Because multi-region tumor sequencing was not performed, intratumor heterogeneity could not be ruled out. Longer overall survival was associated with higher blood T cell density, whereas shorter survival was associated with higher adjacent-lung clonality. A median of 57 of the top 100 tumor clones were detected in paired uninvolved adjacent lung, and some 29 of these tumor clones were also found among the top 100 clones of the paired uninvolved adjacent lung.

The germline V gene encodes CDR1 MNHEY and CDR2 SMNVEV (reference sequence). The V end loses 6 bases and the J end loses 3 bases, and a stretch of 17 bases separates them. The CDR3 spans 15 residues, from the cysteine through the phenylalanine. Only the CDR3 DNA stays, 45 bases, in frame from base 1. TCR beta CDR3 regions were sequenced from DNA using the immunoSEQ Assay. The authors' analysis ran thus. To compute T cell density, TCR beta template counts were normalized to usable DNA, which was estimated by amplifying housekeeping genes. Richness was estimated with the preseqR package, extrapolating to 400,000 templates for PBMC samples and 120,000 templates for tissue samples. Clonality was defined as one minus Pielou's evenness. Tissue-enriched TCRs were identified by differential abundance testing using productive amino-acid clonotypes, minimum total count 5 and alpha 0.1. The Jaccard Index and the Morisita Overlap Index were used to quantify repertoire overlap between compartments. GLIPH clustered TCR beta CDR3s with public tetramer-defined viral CDR3s; viral motifs required at least three viral sequences plus V-gene enrichment. In its TCRdb copy, this immuneACCESS table keeps in-frame sequences only and misses some clones. Where compared with another copy, unresolved V genes explain less than half of these, and the others have no known cause. D and trimming come from the DNA, and the V and J calls and clone size come from that table. The sample table shows around 43,000 clones, and around 86% are seen once. Approximately 3.5% of the sample is taken by the ten largest.

Sequencing used peripheral blood, obtained before any cancer treatment. This receptor was taken from a man between 18 and 50 years old with stage I lung adenocarcinoma. This chain joins TRBV27 to TRBJ1-2, and TRBD1 may be the D gene, going by 5 matching bases. The CDR3 protein sequence reads: CASRSASGWDYGYTF. The nucleotide sequence reads TGTGCCAGCAGATCCGCCTCAGGGTGGGACTATGGCTACACCTTC.